The 5 T cell receptor beta chains presented below share a single source sample, sequenced in a study of blood T cells in healthy people across ages. Through a sample-barcoded 5' primer and a J-beta primer mix, a second PCR was run for roughly 6 to 11 cycles. TCRdb fed the 5' RACE reads into MiXCR, producing one record per CDR3 protein. The sample contains 850,000 to 1,100,000 distinct CDR3 sequences, 35% to 40% of which appear only once. Sequencing was performed on blood. The receptor set was obtained from a man younger than 35 in good health.

Only a few counts were recorded for this clonotype. This chain uses TRBV9 with TRBJ2-4; 10 bases map to TRBD2. The closer fit of TRBJ2-5 to the DNA end suggests the J call may be wrong. Germline V CDR1 and CDR2: SGDLS, YYNGEE. There are 17 residues in the CDR3. As DNA, the CDR3 is TGTGCCAGCAGCGTAAGGGCAGCGGGGGGGCTGCAAGAGACCCAGTACTTC. Its protein product is CASSVRAAGGLQETQYF.

The chain recombines TRBV11-2 with TRBJ2-5; 11 nucleotides line up with TRBD2. V shed 1 base and J 2 bases; nucleotides not matched to a gene: 9. CDR1 is SGHAT, CDR2 FQNNGV, per germline. CDR3 size: 18 residues. The CDR3 nucleotides are TGTGCCAGCAGCTTAGGGTTATTAGCGGGGGGGATACAAGAGACCCAGTACTTC. This codes for CASSLGLLAGGIQETQYF. The variable domain in full, completed from reference TRBV11-2 and TRBJ2-5, reads EAGVAQSPRYKIIEKRQSVAFWCNPISGHATLYWYQQILGQGPKLLIQFQNNGVVDDSQLPKDRFSAERLKGVDSTLKIQPAKLEDSAVYLCASSLGLLAGGIQETQYFGPGTRLLVL.

The J gene is TRBJ2-7, the V gene TRBV20-1, with 7 bases aligning to TRBD1. The CDR3 covers 17 residues. Germline assignment: CDR1 DFQATT and CDR2 SNEGSKA (reference sequence). With 2 bases clipped from V and 3 bases from J, the junction kept 16 bases outside the gene matches. The CDR3 loop reads CSARHRRQGLPIYEQYF. The CDR3 DNA sequence: TGCAGTGCTAGACACCGTAGACAGGGCCTCCCTATCTACGAGCAGTACTTC.

On this clonotype itself: Since a much larger clone is just one base distant, this may be a read error. The chain recombines TRBV11-1 with TRBJ2-3, with 9 bases lining up with TRBD1. CDR1 and CDR2 from the germline V gene are SGHAT and FQDESV (reference sequence). This CDR3 comprises 15 residues. Trimming at V came to 5 bases and at J to 2 bases, leaving 5 bases not matched to a gene. The CDR3 spells CASSGRDRATDTQYF. The CDR3 DNA sequence: TGTGCCAGCAGCGGCCGGGACAGGGCCACAGATACGCAGTATTTT.

This clonotype was detected only once. The V and J genes are TRBV2 and TRBJ1-2; tentative D call: TRBD1 (6 bases). The CDR3 is 15 amino acids. Per the germline V gene, CDR1 is SNHLY and CDR2 is FYNNEI. Trimming pared 0 bases from V and 3 bases from J, leaving 11 bases between. CDR3 residues: CASSEARRQDYGYTF. The CDR3 nucleotides read TGTGCCAGCAGTGAAGCGCGCCGACAGGACTATGGCTACACCTTC.